The clone carrying this TCR beta chain has a handful of counts. This sample stems from a study of cytomegalovirus exposure and HLA in healthy donors. The V and J ends lost 8 bases and 1 base, in that order; junction bases with no gene match: 6. The CDR3 extends over 14 amino acids. Germline loops: CDR1 LNHDA, CDR2 SQIVND (reference sequence). PCR was performed using 60 Vbeta and 13 Jbeta primers. Sequencing was performed with immunoSEQ multiplex PCR; in TCRdb, only in-frame clones are kept and a portion is missing. The sample includes under 200,000 clones, 80% to 85% seen only once; the top ten take roughly 6.3%.

This sequence was found in a man aged 35 to 55 in good health and CMV-seropositive. This chain connects TRBV19 to TRBJ1-1, with 8 nucleotides matching TRBD1. The specimen sequenced was PBMCs. CDR3 bases: TGTGCCAGTTCGCAGGGGGCAGCGAACACTGAAGCTTTCTTT. This codes for CASSQGAANTEAFF.